This TCR beta chain was observed in a study of T cell responses to AZD1222 COVID-19 vaccine (dated by TCRdb to about 2021). About the full investigation: AZD1222 recipients given second doses at about 4 weeks or at about 12 weeks were pooled, since spike-specific TCR depth and breadth were not found to differ between the two schedules. Trial participants were enrolled into age subgroups of 18-55, 56-69 and 70-plus years, which contained about 150, 28 and 57 TCR-sequenced participants, respectively. A total of just over 230 trial participants underwent TCR sequencing, of whom under 220 had received two doses of AZD1222 and about 25 had received two doses of the MenACWY control vaccine.

Points the paper makes about the study in general: Reportedly, almost half of the unique spike-specific TCRs recognized epitopes lying outside the regions that are mutated in the B.1.351 and B.1.1.7 variants. Spike-specific TCR breadth and depth rose significantly after two AZD1222 doses compared with day 0 and with MenACWY recipients. Conclusions about previously exposed vaccinees are limited, since just six AZD1222 recipients were seropositive for SARS-CoV-2 at baseline. The 56-69-year group was small, and its depth increase did not reach significance, likely because of low power. Participants were mostly white British, with more females than males. The authors suggested clonal diversity may have been underestimated. CD4 TCRs associated with the vaccine covered the entire spike protein, and the dominant responses were in regions 160-218 and 743-854. Because no samples from the day 14 peak response were available, repertoires could be characterized only after the peak T cell response.

This sample's time point label indicates: baseline before first vaccination. Vaccinee samples came from UK trials COV001 and COV002, including a single-blind randomized controlled phase 2/3 trial of AZD1222 (ChAdOx1 nCoV-19) in healthy adults. Trial participant PBMC samples were collected at day 0 and day 28 after the second dose for TCRbeta chain sequencing. The CDR3 regions of human TCRbeta chains were subjected to immunosequencing. The paper's processing steps were these. Repertoire TCRs were checked for matches against a reference library of SARS-CoV-2-specific TCRs that had been generated using the MIRA antigen-specificity platform. Breadth was defined as the fraction of unique TCRs that were SARS-CoV-2-associated, and depth was defined as the fraction of total T cells that were SARS-CoV-2-associated. Using the MIRA data, every spike-specific TCR was mapped to the spike region that the TCR reacted to and assigned to either a CD4 or a CD8 class. Log10-transformed breadth and depth values were compared by one-way ANOVA with Sidak's multiple comparisons tests. TCRdb's version of the immuneACCESS table is confined to in-frame rearrangements and falls short of the full clone set. An unresolved V gene accounts for under half of the shortfall where checked; the remainder is of unknown origin. V and J calls and clone size follow that table, whereas D and trimming were derived from the DNA. The sample yields more than 60,000 clones; more than 85% were counted once. The ten biggest clones cover approximately 15% of the sample.

This clone has just one count. What this receptor recognizes is not known. No much larger clone is present one base from it, and per-base qualities are unavailable. The source is an adult in good health. The starting material was peripheral blood, obtained on day 0 of AZD1222 vaccination.

The DNA reads TGTGCCAGCAGCTTAGACTCAGGGTTAGGGGAGCTGTTTTTT. Its coded protein is CASSLDSGLGELFF. This chain joins TRBV7-2 to TRBJ2-2; TRBD1 is perhaps the D gene, given 5 matching bases. CDR1 is given as SGHTA and CDR2 as FQGNSA, both from the germline V gene. At the junction V is shortened by 1 base and J by 8 bases, with 11 bases in between. Measured from the cysteine to the phenylalanine, the CDR3 is 14 residues long. This entry keeps only the CDR3 DNA: 42 bases, framed from base 1.